These 2 T cell receptor beta chains originate from one sample sequenced in a study of cytomegalovirus exposure and HLA in healthy donors. Assay: immunoSEQ multiplex PCR; the TCRdb copy retains only in-frame clones and omits some. This repertoire shows more than 95,000 clones, roughly 83% found once; its top ten account for 4% to 6%. The sequencing sample was made of PBMCs. These receptors all stem from a young man in good health and CMV-seronegative.

The chain links TRBV7-9 to TRBJ1-2, with a tentative D call TRBD1 (5 bases). Germline V CDR1 and CDR2: SEHNR, FQNEAQ (reference sequence). This CDR3 is 16 amino acids long. Trimming pared 5 bases from V and 7 bases from J, leaving 23 bases between. CDR3 nucleotide sequence: TGTGCCAGCAGCCCGGTGGGGGGGGTAGGCCTTGGTGGCTACACCTTC. Translation: CASSPVGGVGLGGYTF. The full variable domain, its missing parts supplied by reference TRBV7-9 and TRBJ1-2, is DTGVSQNPRHKITKRGQNVTFRCDPISEHNRLYWYRQTLGQGPEFLTYFQNEAQLEKSRLLSDRFSAERPKGSFSTLEIQRTEQGDSAMYLCASSPVGGVGLGGYTFGSGTRLTVV.

The rearrangement uses TRBV29-1 and TRBJ2-1, with a weak D call TRBD1 (6 bases). The CDR3 spans 12 residues. CDR1 is SQVTM and CDR2 is ANQGSEA in the germline V gene. Trimming pared 7 bases from V and 10 bases from J, leaving 17 bases between. The CDR3 DNA follows: TGCAGCGCCACGCCTGGGGGCCGAGAGCAGTTCTTC. It is translated as CSATPGGREQFF.